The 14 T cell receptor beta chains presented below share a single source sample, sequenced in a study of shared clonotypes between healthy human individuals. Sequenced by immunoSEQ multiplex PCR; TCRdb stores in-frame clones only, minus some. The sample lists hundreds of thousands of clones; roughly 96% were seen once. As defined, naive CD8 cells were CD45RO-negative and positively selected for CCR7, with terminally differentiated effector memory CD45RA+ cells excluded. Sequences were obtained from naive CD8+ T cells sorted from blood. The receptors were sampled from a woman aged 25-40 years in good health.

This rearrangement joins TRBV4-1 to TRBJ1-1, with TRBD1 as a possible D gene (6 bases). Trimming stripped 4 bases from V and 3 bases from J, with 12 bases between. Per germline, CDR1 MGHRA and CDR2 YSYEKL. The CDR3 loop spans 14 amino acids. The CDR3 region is CASSPGQLYTEAFF. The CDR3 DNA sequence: TGCGCCAGCAGCCCGGGACAATTATACACTGAAGCTTTCTTT.

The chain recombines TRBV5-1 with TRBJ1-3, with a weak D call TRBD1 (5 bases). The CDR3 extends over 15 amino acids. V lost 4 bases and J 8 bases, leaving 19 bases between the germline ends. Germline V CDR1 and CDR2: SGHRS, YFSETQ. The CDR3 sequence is CASSSRGNPRDTIYF. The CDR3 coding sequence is TGCGCCAGCAGCAGCCGGGGCAATCCGAGGGACACCATATATTTT.

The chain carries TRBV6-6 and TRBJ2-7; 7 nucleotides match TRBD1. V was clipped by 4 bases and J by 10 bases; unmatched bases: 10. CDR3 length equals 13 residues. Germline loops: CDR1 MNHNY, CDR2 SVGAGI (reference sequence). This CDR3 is CASSLTGPNFQYF. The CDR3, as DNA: TGTGCCAGCAGTTTGACAGGGCCTAATTTTCAGTACTTC.

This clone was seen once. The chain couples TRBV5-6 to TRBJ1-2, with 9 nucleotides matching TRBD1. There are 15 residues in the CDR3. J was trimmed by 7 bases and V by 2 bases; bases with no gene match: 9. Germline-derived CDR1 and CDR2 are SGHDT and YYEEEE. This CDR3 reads CASSFSPQGAGGYTF. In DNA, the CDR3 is TGTGCCAGCAGCTTCTCGCCACAGGGGGCCGGTGGCTACACCTTC.

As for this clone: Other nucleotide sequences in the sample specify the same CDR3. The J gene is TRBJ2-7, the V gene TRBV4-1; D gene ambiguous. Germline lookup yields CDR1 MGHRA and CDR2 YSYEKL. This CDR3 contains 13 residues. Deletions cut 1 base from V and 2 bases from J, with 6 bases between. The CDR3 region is CASSQVGPYEQYF. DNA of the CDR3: TGCGCCAGCAGCCAAGTGGGCCCCTACGAGCAGTACTTC.

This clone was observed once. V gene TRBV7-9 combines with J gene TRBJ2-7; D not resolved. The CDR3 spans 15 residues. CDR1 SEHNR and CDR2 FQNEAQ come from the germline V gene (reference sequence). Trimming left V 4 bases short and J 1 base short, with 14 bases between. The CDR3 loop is CASSSTSGASYEQYF. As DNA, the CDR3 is TGTGCCAGCAGCTCCACCTCTGGAGCGTCCTACGAGCAGTACTTC.

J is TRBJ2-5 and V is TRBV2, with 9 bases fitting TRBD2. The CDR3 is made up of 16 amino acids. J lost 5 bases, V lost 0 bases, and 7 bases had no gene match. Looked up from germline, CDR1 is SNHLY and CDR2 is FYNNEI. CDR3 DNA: TGTGCCAGCAGTGAAGCTGCGGGAGGGCCGGGTGAGACCCAGTACTTC. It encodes CASSEAAGGPGETQYF.

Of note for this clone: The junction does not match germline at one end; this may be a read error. This chain's CDR3 is CASRGTSGRAYNEQFF. CDR3 coding DNA: TGTGCCAGCAGGGGGACTAGCGGGAGGGCCTATAATGAGCAGTTCTTC. The chain uses TRBV2 and TRBJ2-1; 16 bases are shared with TRBD2. The CDR3 covers 16 residues. The germline gives CDR1 SNHLY, CDR2 FYNNEI.

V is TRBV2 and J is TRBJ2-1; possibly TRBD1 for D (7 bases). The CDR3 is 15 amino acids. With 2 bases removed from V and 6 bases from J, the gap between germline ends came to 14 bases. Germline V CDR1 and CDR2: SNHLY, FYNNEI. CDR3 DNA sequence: TGTGCCAGCAGTGAAAGGAACAGGGGAGGCAATGAGCAGTTCTTC. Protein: CASSERNRGGNEQFF.

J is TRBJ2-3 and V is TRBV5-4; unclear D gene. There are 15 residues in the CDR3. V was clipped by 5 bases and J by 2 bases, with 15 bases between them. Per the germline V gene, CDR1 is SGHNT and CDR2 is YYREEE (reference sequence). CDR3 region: CASSYSPSPTDTQYF. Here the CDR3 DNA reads TGTGCCAGCAGTTACTCTCCAAGCCCCACAGATACGCAGTATTTT.

The CDR3 DNA is TGTGCCAGCAGCGTGACAGGGGTCGGTCAGCCCCAGCATTTT. It encodes CASSVTGVGQPQHF. The chain carries TRBV14 and TRBJ1-5; 8 bases are a match to TRBD1. The CDR3 runs to 14 residues. Germline CDR1 and CDR2: SGHDN and FVKESK. The V gene end was trimmed by 5 bases and the J gene end by 6 bases; junction bases not matched to a gene: 6.

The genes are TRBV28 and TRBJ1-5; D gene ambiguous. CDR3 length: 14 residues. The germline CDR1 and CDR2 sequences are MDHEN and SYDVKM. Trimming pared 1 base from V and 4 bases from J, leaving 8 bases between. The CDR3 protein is CASSLYSGNQPQHF. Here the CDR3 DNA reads TGTGCCAGCAGTTTATACTCGGGGAATCAGCCCCAGCATTTT.

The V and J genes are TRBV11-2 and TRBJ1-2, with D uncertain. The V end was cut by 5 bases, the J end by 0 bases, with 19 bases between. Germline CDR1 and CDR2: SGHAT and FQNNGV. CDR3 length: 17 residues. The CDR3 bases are TGTGCCAGCAGCCCCCGGGCAGGATCCACCTCTAACTATGGCTACACCTTC. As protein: CASSPRAGSTSNYGYTF.

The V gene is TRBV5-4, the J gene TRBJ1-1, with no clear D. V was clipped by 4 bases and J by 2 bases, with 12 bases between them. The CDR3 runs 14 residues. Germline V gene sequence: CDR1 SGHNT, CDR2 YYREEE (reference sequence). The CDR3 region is CASSPWGLNTEAFF. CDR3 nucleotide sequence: TGTGCCAGCAGCCCGTGGGGTCTTAACACTGAAGCTTTCTTT.